Here is one T cell receptor (beta chain) with its context. The target antigen is unknown. This sample stems from a study of T cells in Graves' hyperthyroidism and ophthalmopathy. Overall study: Prior to any treatment, at the point of initial diagnosis, peripheral blood was collected. Study results and caveats: Also found in blood were most expanded thyroid clonotypes above 0.001. Ophthalmopathy could be told apart from stable hyperthyroidism with a 13 V-J model.

PBMCs were sourced from roughly 10 ml fresh peripheral blood. The CDR3 covers 11 residues. V was pared by 8 bases and J by 4 bases, with 11 bases between. Germline V gives CDR1 SQVTM, CDR2 ANQGSEA. Template material for amplifying TCR beta CDR3 regions consisted of RNA transcripts. During a first-round RT-PCR of the TCR CDR3, the HTBI primer set was used. TCRdb independently ran MiXCR on the multiplex PCR reads; one entry per CDR3 protein. The table has 560,000 or so distinct CDR3 sequences, just under 20% seen once. V gene TRBV29-1 combines with J gene TRBJ1-2; possible D gene TRBD1, 6 bases. The specimen was blood. The clonotype comes from a middle-aged man with Graves' ophthalmopathy. The CDR3 region has the DNA TGCAGCACCGACAGGAGCTATGGCTACACCTTC. Protein product: CSTDRSYGYTF.